This entry concerns a single T cell receptor (beta chain). The antigen it recognizes is unknown. The sample holds no much larger clone one base away, and base qualities are not on file. The data belong to a study of cytomegalovirus exposure and HLA in healthy donors (dated by TCRdb to the late 2010s). Regarding the study in general: In an earlier analysis of under 600 of the donors, roughly 300 Gb of sequence data and roughly 100 million unique TCR beta sequences from about 190 million T cells were reported. Of the 300 to 450 genotyped donors, about 80% fell in the genetic ancestry cluster associated with self-reported Caucasian donors. Alongside the repertoire data, information on donor age, sex, ethnicity and CMV serostatus was compiled. In addition to the first cohort of 666 subjects, a separate validation cohort of 120 different subjects was used. All discovery cohort repertoires had been generated on a single sequencing platform. The study aimed to test whether cataloging public T cell receptors could reveal signatures of past pathogen exposure. In a later genetic analysis, genome-wide SNP genotypes for about 55% of the roughly 700 donors were used, and that subset was treated as a discovery cohort. An early release covering approximately 600 HLA-typed donors comprised approximately 300 gigabases of sequencing data and roughly 86 million unique TCR sequences. Several DR-DQ haplotypes were treated as single units for association and clustering because of strong linkage in the cohort. The T cell repertoires of several hundred subjects were profiled by immunosequencing and related to cytomegalovirus serostatus. Class I and class II HLA loci were covered by the typing at four-digit resolution. A later analysis re-examined previously published TCR beta repertoires from about 670 donors and added high-resolution HLA genotyping to investigate patterns of TCR occurrence. To predict cytomegalovirus infection status, the study combined high-throughput TCR immunosequencing, statistical association of individual TCRs with disease status, and machine learning. Rather than drawing on any new phenotypic data, the later analysis identified candidate immune exposures from TCR beta sequences and the way those sequences occurred across donors. On average, over 200,000 unique TCR beta nucleotide sequences were sequenced per donor among roughly 430 genotyped donors of the cohort, with 15% to 20% of those sequences being non-productive. An earlier analysis of 587 of the donors applied high-throughput TCR beta sequencing to assess whether each TCR beta V gene segment acted as functional or pseudogenic. The number of donors typed differed by locus, with 629-630 for A, B, C, DRB1 and DQB1, roughly 520 for DQA1, 606 for DPA1, and some 440 for DPB1.

The cohort consisted of 666 healthy bone marrow donors. At the time of sampling, every cohort member was nominally healthy, though immune exposures that went unrecorded were likely present. The donor was CMV seropositive and belonged to the group of more than 250 seropositive cohort members. Each donor provided a peripheral blood sample, and peripheral blood mononuclear cells were used for TCR beta sequencing. Genomic DNA extraction from the blood cell samples was performed with the Qiagen DNeasy Blood Extraction Kit. CDR3 length: 15 amino acids, cysteine to phenylalanine. Just the 45-base CDR3 DNA is kept, in frame starting at base 1. CDR1 and CDR2 are read off the germline V gene (reference sequence) as WNHNN and SYGVQD. V and J are truncated by 10 bases and 4 bases respectively, leaving an intervening sequence of 21 bases. Overall results and qualifications from the work: Some IMGT-functional V segments, including TRBV6-2 and TRBV6-3, could not be told apart with the 87-base-pair reads, so those segments were excluded. In both the original and validation cohorts, the classifier was reported to diagnose cytomegalovirus status with high specificity and sensitivity. An association between a missense DCLRE1C variant and V-gene and J-gene trimming of TCR beta chains was found in a later genetic analysis and replicated in an independent cohort. Presence/absence analyses assumed roughly uniform sequencing depth across donors, an assumption that may not hold. In an earlier analysis of approximately 590 of the donors, most TCR beta V segments appeared in productive rearrangements about 87% or about 30% of the time, broadly matching IMGT annotations. Because HLA typing was missing for some donors at each locus, association tests included only the typed subset. In a later analysis, most CMV-associated TCR beta chains were found to appear HLA-restricted, with HLA associations seemingly driven largely by CMV exposure. A further reported finding was that TCR beta sequences accurately predicted the HLA-A and HLA-B alleles for most subjects in the first cohort. Across donors, most TCR sequences were observed very rarely, whereas some public TCRs were present in many individuals. Compared with equally common non-associated chains, HLA-associated TCR beta chains in a later analysis were more clonally expanded and had lower generation probabilities. Compared with the approximately 670-donor mean, donors in an Asian-associated ancestry cluster had fewer N-insertions in productive TCRs, according to a later genetic analysis. This cohort had only TCR beta chains sequenced, and the lack of alpha or paired-chain data limited which features could be detected. The authors suggested that the approach could potentially be extended to other disease states and immunological phenotypes. About 15 rarely observed V segments, including chromosome 9 orphons, were excluded from the earlier analysis of a few hundred of the donors because counts were too low. A cluster of highly shared sequence variants was judged likely to be a technical artifact of the sequencing pipeline. A later analysis found that TCR association rates varied across HLA loci, with DRB1 alleles showing the most associated TCRs and HLA-C alleles the fewest. Immune exposure information for the cohort was limited to CMV serostatus. At a false discovery rate of 0.05, a later analysis linked about 17,000 TCR beta sequences to specific HLA alleles. Three of the identified cytomegalovirus-associated TCR beta chains were confirmed in vitro to be specific for cytomegalovirus antigens. According to a later analysis, parvovirus B19, influenza, CMV and Epstein-Barr virus appeared linked to several top co-occurrence clusters. Correlated functional status among segregating V segments might reflect linkage disequilibrium, but an unknown experimental factor could not be ruled out. In the study, some 160 TCR beta chains were listed as associated with cytomegalovirus. Assigning TCR associations to individual alleles was difficult when HLA alleles, especially DR and DQ, strongly co-occurred.

Library construction relied on the immunoSEQ multiplex PCR assay. The multiplex PCR relied on a mix of 60 forward primers for TCR Vbeta segments and 13 reverse primers for TCR Jbeta segments. A multiplex PCR assay on genomic DNA amplified the CDR3 region of rearranged TCR beta genes. On the Illumina HiSeq System, the amplified TCR beta libraries were sequenced as 87-base-pair reads. Per the source publication's procedure: A later analysis counted approximately 76 million unique TCR beta chains across the 550 to 700 repertoires, and roughly 9.9 million of these chains were shared by at least two donors. A nearest-neighbor algorithm error-corrected the raw reads and collapsed the reads into unique sequences, merging closely related sequences to remove PCR and sequencing errors. Alignment of CDR3 sequences to IMGT reference sequences was used to assign V, D and J gene segments. Each retained sequence needed at least a six-nucleotide match to both a V gene segment and a J gene segment. A rearrangement was called productive if the CDR3 had no stop codons and remained in frame with V and J, and every other rearrangement was called non-productive. Following IMGT convention, CDR3 was defined as the stretch from the second conserved V-encoded cysteine to the conserved J-encoded phenylalanine. The earlier analysis of about 640 of the donors excluded any sequence lacking an unambiguous match to a single V gene segment. An earlier analysis of a few hundred of the donors called V segments functional above 56.7% productive rearrangements and segregating when the between-donor standard deviation exceeded 5%. A statistical classification framework was built to diagnose cytomegalovirus status from the catalog of TCR beta chain sequences. In a later analysis, TCR nucleotide sequences were compared against IMGT/GENE-DB human TR gene sequences so that V and J genes could be assigned. The TCRdist pipeline was used in a later analysis to assign CDR3 sequences and most-parsimonious VDJ recombination scenarios. A later analysis defined each TCR beta chain by its CDR3 amino acid sequence plus V-gene family, and excluded reads lacking a unique V-gene family. To address suspected cross-contamination and a sequencing artifact, a later analysis removed approximately 590 highly shared, low-generation-probability nucleotide sequences. A later analysis calculated a clonal expansion index for each public chain from normalized within-repertoire ranks of inferred template counts. Generation probabilities in a later analysis came from a VDJ recombination model fitted to out-of-frame rearrangements, and those results were checked against IGoR. In a later analysis, hypergeometric tests were used to score TCR-TCR, TCR-HLA and TCR-CMV co-occurrence, with a repertoire-size bias correction applied to TCR pairs. To estimate false discovery rates, a later analysis permuted the HLA or CMV assignments 20 times. In a later analysis, co-occurring TCRs were grouped using DBSCAN, and TCRdist sequence similarity was added for clustering within HLA-allele-positive subsets. Repertoires with fewer than 30,000 or more than 120,000 public chains, plus five repertoires with anomalous nucleotide sharing, were excluded from co-occurrence clustering. In TCRdb, the immuneACCESS table is reduced to in-frame sequences with V and J assigned. These tables do not hold every clone; where another copy was compared, an unresolved V gene accounts for under half, and the others remain unexplained. V and J calls plus clone size are reproduced from that table; the DNA served to infer D and trimming. This sample has about 150,000 clones in its table, and about four fifths of those were observed once. The ten largest make up 6.3% of the sample.

This TCR was recovered from a man in his forties or fifties in good health and CMV-seropositive. The chain joins TRBV10-1 to TRBJ2-3, and possibly TRBD1, on 6 matching bases. Sequenced sample: PBMCs. The DNA reads as follows: TGCGCCACAATGAAGGGGGATCGGAGCCCAGATACGCAGTATTTT. It codes for CATMKGDRSPDTQYF.